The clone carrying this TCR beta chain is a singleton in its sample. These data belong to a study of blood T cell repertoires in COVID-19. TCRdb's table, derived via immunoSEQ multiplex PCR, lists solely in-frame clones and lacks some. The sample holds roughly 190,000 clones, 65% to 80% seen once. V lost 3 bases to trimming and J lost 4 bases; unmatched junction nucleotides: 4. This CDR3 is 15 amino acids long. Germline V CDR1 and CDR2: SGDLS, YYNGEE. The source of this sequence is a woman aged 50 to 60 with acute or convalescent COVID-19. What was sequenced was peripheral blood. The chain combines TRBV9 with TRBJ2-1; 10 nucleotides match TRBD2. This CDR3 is CASSAGTSDYNEQFF. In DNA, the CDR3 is TGTGCCAGCAGCGCCGGGACTAGCGATTACAATGAGCAGTTCTTC.